This entry lists 15 T cell receptor beta chains sequenced from one sample in a study of OX40 agonist ivuxolimab in advanced cancers. Data came from immunoSEQ multiplex PCR; TCRdb stores just in-frame clones and leaves some out. The table has 60,000 to 90,000 clones, around 90% seen once. The sample was CD4+ or CD8+ T cells sorted from blood, taken in a trial of the OX40 agonist ivuxolimab. Receptors originate from an adult with an advanced solid tumor such as melanoma, head and neck, liver or kidney cancer.

The rearrangement uses TRBV25-1 and TRBJ1-2, with 7 bases aligning to TRBD1. From germline, CDR1 is MGHDK and CDR2 SYGVNS. This CDR3 contains 15 residues. The junction had 5 bases not matched to a gene; V was cut back by 3 bases and J by 1 base. CDR3 sequence reads: CASSEGQSLNYGYTF. The DNA for the CDR3 is TGTGCCAGCAGTGAGGGACAGTCCCTTAACTATGGCTACACCTTC.

The chain couples TRBV12-5 to TRBJ2-7, with TRBD2 matching over 7 bases. This CDR3 is 15 amino acids long. J lost 4 bases, V lost 0 bases, and 6 bases had no gene match. Germline CDR1 LGHNT, CDR2 FRNRAP. Here the CDR3 reads CASGLVRSGAYEQYF. DNA for the CDR3: TGTGCTAGTGGTTTGGTACGGAGCGGGGCTTACGAGCAGTACTTC.

As DNA, the CDR3 is TGCGCCAGCAGCCGCGGGGACTCCTCGATCACAGATACGCAGTATTTT. Amino acids: CASSRGDSSITDTQYF. V and J are TRBV5-1 and TRBJ2-3; D perhaps matches TRBD2 (6 bases). Germline V gives CDR1 SGHRS, CDR2 YFSETQ. V shed 4 bases and J shed 2 bases, with 17 bases lying between them. The CDR3 totals 16 residues.

This chain joins TRBV2 and TRBJ1-5; TRBD1 matches at 11 bases. Germline V gene data show CDR1 as SNHLY and CDR2 as FYNNEI. This CDR3 has 17 amino acids. Trimming cost V 4 bases and J 3 bases; bases outside gene matches: 8. The CDR3 DNA is TGTGCCAGCAGTGTAGGACAGGGGGCCCGGTCCAATCAGCCCCAGCATTTT. Translating gives CASSVGQGARSNQPQHF.

The rearrangement uses TRBV5-6 and TRBJ1-2; possibly TRBD1 for D (5 bases). The CDR3 extends over 18 amino acids. V was shortened by 3 bases and J by 7 bases, with 28 bases between the two germline ends. The germline V gene has CDR1 SGHDT and CDR2 YYEEEE. The CDR3 spells CASSSSGRRVREGGGYTF. The CDR3, as DNA: TGTGCCAGCAGCTCCTCGGGACGCAGAGTTCGAGAGGGAGGTGGCTACACCTTC.

The rearrangement uses TRBV9 and TRBJ2-3, with 9 bases matching TRBD2. The CDR3 spans 16 residues. CDR1 is SGDLS and CDR2 is YYNGEE in the germline V gene. After removal of 2 bases from V and 3 bases from J, the junction contained 7 bases not matched to a gene. The CDR3 nucleotides are TGTGCCAGCAGCGTCGATAGCGGGAGTGAGACAGATACGCAGTATTTT. Translated, it gives CASSVDSGSETDTQYF. Using reference TRBV9 and TRBJ2-3 for the parts outside the CDR3, the full variable domain is DSGVTQTPKHLITATGQRVTLRCSPRSGDLSVYWYQQSLDQGLQFLIQYYNGEERAKGNILERFSAQQFPDLHSELNLSSLELGDSALYFCASSVDSGSETDTQYFGPGTRLTVL.

The V gene is TRBV6-5, the J gene TRBJ2-2; D is undetermined. The CDR3 is 13 amino acids. Trimming shortened V by 6 bases and J by 5 bases, and 10 bases separated the two germline ends. CDR1 is MNHEY and CDR2 is SVGAGI in the germline V gene. CDR3: CASRGSRTGELFF. CDR3 bases: TGTGCCAGCAGAGGGTCCAGGACCGGGGAGCTGTTTTTT.

CDR3 protein: CASSQTSASTDTQYF. DNA of the CDR3: TGTGCCAGCAGTCAGACTAGCGCAAGCACAGATACGCAGTATTTT. The chain uses TRBV2 and TRBJ2-3, with 8 bases matching TRBD2. Germline V gene sequence: CDR1 SNHLY, CDR2 FYNNEI. The CDR3 is 15 residues long. Trimming took 5 bases from V and 0 from J; bases not matched to a gene: 4.

The chain joins TRBV28 to TRBJ1-4, with 8 bases aligning to TRBD1. In germline, CDR1 is MDHEN, CDR2 SYDVKM. The CDR3 contains 14 residues. V trimming: 5 bases; J trimming: 7 bases; junction bases outside the gene matches: 6. CDR3: CASSPGGFAEKLFF. In DNA form, the CDR3 reads TGTGCCAGCAGTCCAGGGGGCTTTGCTGAAAAACTGTTTTTT.

This chain uses TRBV19 with TRBJ2-7; 8 bases line up with TRBD2. Germline loops: CDR1 LNHDA, CDR2 SQIVND (reference sequence). The CDR3 runs to 14 residues. V shed 9 bases and J 5 bases; nucleotides not matched to a gene: 12. The CDR3 region is CASRGSGRFDEQYF. The CDR3 nucleotides are TGTGCCAGCCGGGGAAGCGGGAGATTTGACGAGCAGTACTTC.

V is TRBV19 and J is TRBJ1-2, with 12 bases identical to TRBD1. The germline CDR1 and CDR2 sequences are LNHDA and SQIVND (reference sequence). After removal of 6 bases from V and 4 bases from J, the junction contained 12 bases not matched to a gene. The CDR3 is 17 residues long. The CDR3 bases are TGTGCCAGTAGCGCGGGACAGGGGGCCAGTTCTTTCTATGGCTACACCTTC. Translating gives CASSAGQGASSFYGYTF.

Comments on this clone: Different DNA sequences within this sample yield the same CDR3. The rearrangement uses TRBV29-1 and TRBJ1-2; D is possibly TRBD1 (6 bases). Trimming left V 5 bases short and J 8 bases short, with 15 bases between. The CDR3 is 12 residues long. CDR1 and CDR2 (germline): SQVTM, ANQGSEA. The CDR3 region is CSVWGGRWGYTF. CDR3 in DNA: TGCAGCGTTTGGGGGGGGCGCTGGGGCTACACCTTC. Full variable domain (remainder filled in from reference TRBV29-1 and TRBJ1-2): SAVISQKPSRDICQRGTSLTIQCQVDSQVTMMFWYRQQPGQSLTLIATANQGSEATYESGFVIDKFPISRPNLTFSTLTVSNMSPEDSSIYLCSVWGGRWGYTFGSGTRLTVV.

The chain carries TRBV19 and TRBJ2-2; D may be TRBD1 (6 bases). CDR1 is LNHDA and CDR2 is SQIVND in the germline V gene (reference sequence). The CDR3 has 12 residues. V lost 6 bases, J lost 6 bases, and 8 bases lay in between. The CDR3 DNA is TGTGCCAGTAGGGACAGCGCCGGGGAGCTGTTTTTT. Protein sequence: CASRDSAGELFF. Drawing the rest from reference TRBV19 and TRBJ2-2, the complete variable domain is DGGITQSPKYLFRKEGQNVTLSCEQNLNHDAMYWYRQDPGQGLRLIYYSQIVNDFQKGDIAEGYSVSREKKESFPLTVTSAQKNPTAFYLCASRDSAGELFFGEGSRLTVL.

V gene TRBV11-2 combines with J gene TRBJ1-1, with D unresolved. Per the germline V gene, CDR1 is SGHAT and CDR2 is FQNNGV. This CDR3 is built from 13 residues. V lost 4 bases to trimming and J lost 3 bases, with 9 bases between them. CDR3 nucleotide sequence: TGTGCCAGCAGCTCGGTGGGATACACTGAAGCTTTCTTT. It specifies CASSSVGYTEAFF.

V and J are TRBV9 and TRBJ2-2; 11 bases fit TRBD1. Germline assignment: CDR1 SGDLS and CDR2 YYNGEE. The CDR3 covers 15 residues. The V and J ends lost 6 bases and 5 bases, in that order; junction bases with no gene match: 6. The CDR3 is CASTGTGGGTGELFF. The CDR3 DNA reads TGTGCCAGCACAGGGACAGGGGGGGGGACCGGGGAGCTGTTTTTT.